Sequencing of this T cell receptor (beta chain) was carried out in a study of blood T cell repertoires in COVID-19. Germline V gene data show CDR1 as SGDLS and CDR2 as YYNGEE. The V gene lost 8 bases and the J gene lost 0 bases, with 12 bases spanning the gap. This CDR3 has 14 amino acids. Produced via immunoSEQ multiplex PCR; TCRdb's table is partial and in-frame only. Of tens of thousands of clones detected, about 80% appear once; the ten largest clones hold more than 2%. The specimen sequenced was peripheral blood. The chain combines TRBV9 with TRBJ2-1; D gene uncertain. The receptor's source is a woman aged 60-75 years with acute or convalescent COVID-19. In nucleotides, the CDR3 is TGTGCCAGAGACACCGATAGCTCCTACAATGAGCAGTTCTTC. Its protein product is CARDTDSSYNEQFF.